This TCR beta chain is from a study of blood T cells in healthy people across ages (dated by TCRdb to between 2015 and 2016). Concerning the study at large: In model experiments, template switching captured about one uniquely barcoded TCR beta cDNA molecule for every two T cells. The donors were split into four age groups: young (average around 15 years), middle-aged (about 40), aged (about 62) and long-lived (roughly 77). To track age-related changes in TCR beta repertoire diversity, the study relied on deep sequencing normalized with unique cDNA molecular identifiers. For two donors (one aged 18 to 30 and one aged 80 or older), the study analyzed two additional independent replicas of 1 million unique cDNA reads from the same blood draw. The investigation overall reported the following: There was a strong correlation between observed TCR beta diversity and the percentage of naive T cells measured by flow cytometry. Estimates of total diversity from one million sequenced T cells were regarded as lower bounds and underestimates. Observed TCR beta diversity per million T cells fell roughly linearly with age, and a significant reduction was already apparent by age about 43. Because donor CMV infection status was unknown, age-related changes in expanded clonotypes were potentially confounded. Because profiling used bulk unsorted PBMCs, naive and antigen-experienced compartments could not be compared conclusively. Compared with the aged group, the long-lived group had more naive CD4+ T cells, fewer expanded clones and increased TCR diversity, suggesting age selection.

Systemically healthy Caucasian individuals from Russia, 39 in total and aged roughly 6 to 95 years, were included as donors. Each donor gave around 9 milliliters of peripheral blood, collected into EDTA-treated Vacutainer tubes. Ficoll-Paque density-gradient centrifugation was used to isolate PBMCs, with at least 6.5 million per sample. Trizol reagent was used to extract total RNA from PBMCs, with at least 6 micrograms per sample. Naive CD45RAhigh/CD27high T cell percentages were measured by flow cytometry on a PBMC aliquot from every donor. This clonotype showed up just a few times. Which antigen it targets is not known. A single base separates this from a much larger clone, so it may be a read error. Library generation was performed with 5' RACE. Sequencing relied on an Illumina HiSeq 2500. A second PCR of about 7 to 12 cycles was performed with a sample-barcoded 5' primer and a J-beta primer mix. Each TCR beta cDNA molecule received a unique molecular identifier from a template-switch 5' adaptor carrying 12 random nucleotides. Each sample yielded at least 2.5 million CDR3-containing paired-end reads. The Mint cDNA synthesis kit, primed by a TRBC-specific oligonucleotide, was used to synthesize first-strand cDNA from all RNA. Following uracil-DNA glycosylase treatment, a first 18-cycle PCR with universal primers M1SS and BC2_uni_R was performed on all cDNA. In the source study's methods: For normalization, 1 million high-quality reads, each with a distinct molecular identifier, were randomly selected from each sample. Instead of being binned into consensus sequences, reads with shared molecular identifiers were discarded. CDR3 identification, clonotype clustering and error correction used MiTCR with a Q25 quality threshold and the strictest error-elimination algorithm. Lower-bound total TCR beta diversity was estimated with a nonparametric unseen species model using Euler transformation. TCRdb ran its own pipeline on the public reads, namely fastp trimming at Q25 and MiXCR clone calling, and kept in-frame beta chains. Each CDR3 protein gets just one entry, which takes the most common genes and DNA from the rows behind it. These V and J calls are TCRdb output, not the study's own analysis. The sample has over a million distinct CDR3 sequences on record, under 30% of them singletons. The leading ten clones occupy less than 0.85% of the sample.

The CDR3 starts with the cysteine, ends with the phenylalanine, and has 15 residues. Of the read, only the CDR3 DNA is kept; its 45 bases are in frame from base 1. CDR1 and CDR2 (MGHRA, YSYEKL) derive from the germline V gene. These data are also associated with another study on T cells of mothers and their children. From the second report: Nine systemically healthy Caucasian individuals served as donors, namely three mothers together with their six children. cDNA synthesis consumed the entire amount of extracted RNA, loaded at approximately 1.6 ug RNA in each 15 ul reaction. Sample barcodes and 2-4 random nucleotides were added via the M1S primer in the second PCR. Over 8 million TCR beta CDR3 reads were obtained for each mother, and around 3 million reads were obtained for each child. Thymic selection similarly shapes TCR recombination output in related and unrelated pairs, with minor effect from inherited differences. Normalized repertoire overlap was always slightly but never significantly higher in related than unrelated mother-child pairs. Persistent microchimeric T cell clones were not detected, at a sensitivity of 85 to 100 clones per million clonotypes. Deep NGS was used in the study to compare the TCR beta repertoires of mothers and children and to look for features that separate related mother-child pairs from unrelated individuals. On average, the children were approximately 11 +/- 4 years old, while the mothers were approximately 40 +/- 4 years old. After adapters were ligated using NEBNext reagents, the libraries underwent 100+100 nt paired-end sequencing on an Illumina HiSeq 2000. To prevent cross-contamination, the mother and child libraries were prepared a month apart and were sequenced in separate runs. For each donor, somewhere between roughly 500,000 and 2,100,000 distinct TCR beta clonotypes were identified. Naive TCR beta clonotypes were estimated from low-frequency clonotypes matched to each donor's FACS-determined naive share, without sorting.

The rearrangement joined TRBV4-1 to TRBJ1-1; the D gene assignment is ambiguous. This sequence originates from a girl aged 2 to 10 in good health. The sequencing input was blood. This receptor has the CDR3 CGSSQEPQSNTEAFF. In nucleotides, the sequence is TGCGGCAGCAGCCAAGAGCCACAGTCGAACACTGAAGCTTTCTTT.